The clone carrying this T cell receptor (beta chain) was seen repeatedly, ten times or more. Its antigen remains unknown. This entry belongs to a study of human T cells and chemical hapten exposure. V was clipped by 3 bases and J by 6 bases; unmatched bases: 0. Germline CDR1 DFQATT, CDR2 SNEGSKA (reference sequence). The CDR3 extends over 11 amino acids. TCRdb re-analysed the RACE reads in MiXCR, keeping a single row per CDR3 protein. Of 150,000 to 200,000 distinct CDR3 sequences detected, roughly 30% appear once; the ten largest clones hold 2.5% to 3.5%. This sample's time point: pre-sensitization, week 0. Treatment: therapeutic diphenylcyclopropenone sensitization with weekly scalp DPC. Findings of the study overall: The presence of alopecia in the donors means their immune response may differ from healthy people's.

The V gene is TRBV20-1, the J gene TRBJ2-3; 7 positions agree with TRBD2. The sequence was obtained from a young woman with alopecia areata. Some clones in this sample may be carry-over from other donors' samples. The source was whole blood, collected in connection with sensitization to the hapten diphenylcyclopropenone (DPC). The DNA of the CDR3 is TGCAGTGCTAGCGGGGGGGATACGCAGTATTTT. Translating it yields CSASGGDTQYF.